A selection of T cell receptor beta chains follows, all from one sample in a study of cytomegalovirus exposure and HLA in healthy donors. Produced via immunoSEQ multiplex PCR; TCRdb's table is partial and in-frame only. Counted here are 150,000 to 200,000 clones, over 75% occurring once; the ten biggest clones make up around 0.98%. Sequencing was performed on PBMCs. The receptors stem from a woman aged 45 to 65 in good health and CMV-seropositive. Both conserved end residues are part of each CDR3. D genes are given only for firm matches. For some rows the clone size is stated as once, few or many, or as a class when expanded; others skip it.

clone size,J gene,D gene,V gene,CDR3 DNA,CDR3 protein
few,TRBJ2-7,NA,TRBV11-3,TGTGCCAGCAGCATGGGGACATTTGGGGACGAGCAGTACTTC,CASSMGTFGDEQYF
NA,TRBJ2-1,TRBD2,TRBV27,TGTGCCAGCACCATACTACCCTCCATAGCGGGCCCGAGGGGTGAGCAGTTCTTC,CASTILPSIAGPRGEQFF
NA,TRBJ1-3,NA,TRBV4-1,TGCGCCAGCAGCCAAGATCGGGGGAGGGATGGAAACACCATATATTTT,CASSQDRGRDGNTIYF
once,TRBJ2-7,TRBD2,TRBV2,TGTGCCAGCAGTGAACGGTCGGGACTAGCGTCATACGAGCAGTACTTC,CASSERSGLASYEQYF
NA,TRBJ1-1,NA,TRBV6-1,TGTGCCAGCAGTGAAGCGGGGAGGACGGGAGCTTTCTTT,CASSEAGRTGAFF
NA,TRBJ2-1,TRBD2,TRBV7-2,TGTGCCAGCAGCCCTGGAGCCGGGCGGGGGGGTGGGAATGAGCAGTTCTTC,CASSPGAGRGGGNEQFF
NA,TRBJ2-7,TRBD1,TRBV20-1,TGCAGTGCAGACAGGGGTTACGAGCAGTACTTC,CSADRGYEQYF
NA,TRBJ1-1,TRBD1,TRBV19,TGTGCCAGTAGTATAGACCGACAGGGCACTGAAGCTTTCTTT,CASSIDRQGTEAFF
NA,TRBJ1-1,NA,TRBV2,TGTGCCAGCAGTGAAGGGCGCGGGGGAGCTTTCTTT,CASSEGRGGAFF
NA,TRBJ1-4,TRBD1,TRBV2,TGTGCCAGCAGTGGACAGGGGGGAAATGAAAAACTGTTTTTT,CASSGQGGNEKLFF
NA,TRBJ2-5,NA,TRBV6-5,TGTGCCAGCAGTTACGTGCCAGGGGAGACCCAGTACTTC,CASSYVPGETQYF
NA,TRBJ1-2,NA,TRBV4-3,TGCGCCAGCAGCCAAGACACCCTAGCGACAGGCTACACCTTC,CASSQDTLATGYTF
NA,TRBJ2-3,NA,TRBV6-6,TGTGCCAGCAGTTCTGGCCTTAGGGGGTCCACAGATACGCAGTATTTT,CASSSGLRGSTDTQYF
NA,TRBJ1-5,NA,TRBV10-1,TGCGCCAGCAATCAACAAGCAGACAGGATTAGCAATCAGCCCCAGCATTTT,CASNQQADRISNQPQHF
NA,TRBJ1-3,TRBD1,TRBV29-1,TGCAGCGTTGGACAGGGGGGCCTCACTGGAAACACCATATATTTT,CSVGQGGLTGNTIYF
NA,TRBJ1-1,NA,TRBV4-1,TGCGCCAGCAGCCACCTAAGACAAGGTCGGAACACTGAAGCTTTCTTT,CASSHLRQGRNTEAFF
NA,TRBJ1-2,NA,TRBV28,TGTGCCAGCAGTTTATTCACACCAGGGGAGCTTAACTATGGCTACACCTTC,CASSLFTPGELNYGYTF
NA,TRBJ1-2,NA,TRBV5-4,TGTGCCAGCAGCTTTCCCGGGACTCCAGATGGCTACACCTTC,CASSFPGTPDGYTF
few,TRBJ2-5,TRBD1,TRBV11-1,TGTGCCAGCAGCTCGGGACAGGGGGAGGAGACCCAGTACTTC,CASSSGQGEETQYF
NA,TRBJ2-1,TRBD2,TRBV5-1,TGCGCCAGCAGCCCTTGGACTAGCGGGGGCAATGAGCAGTTCTTC,CASSPWTSGGNEQFF
NA,TRBJ2-1,TRBD2,TRBV28,TGTGCCAGCAGTCAGGGACTAGCGGGAGGACGTAGTATTTACAATGAGCAGTTCTTC,CASSQGLAGGRSIYNEQFF
NA,TRBJ1-4,NA,TRBV4-1,TGCGCCAGCAGCCTGCAGGAGGGTGGGTTGGGAAAACTGTTTTTT,CASSLQEGGLGKLFF
NA,TRBJ2-3,TRBD2,TRBV7-9,TGTGCCAGCAGCTTAGCGGGAGGGAAAGATACGCAGTATTTT,CASSLAGGKDTQYF
NA,TRBJ2-7,NA,TRBV30,TGTGCCTGGAGTCTCCGGTACGAGCAGTACTTC,CAWSLRYEQYF
NA,TRBJ2-5,TRBD1,TRBV9,TGTGCCAGCAGCATTCAGGGGGTGATACAAGAGACCCAGTACTTC,CASSIQGVIQETQYF
NA,TRBJ2-3,TRBD2,TRBV29-1,TGCAGCGTGGCCGGGACTAGCGGGGGCCCAGATACGCAGTATTTT,CSVAGTSGGPDTQYF
NA,TRBJ2-5,TRBD1,TRBV5-1,TGCGCCAGCAGCAGCCAGGGACAGGGGGACGAGACCCAGTACTTC,CASSSQGQGDETQYF
NA,TRBJ1-1,NA,TRBV5-3,TGTGCCAGAAGCTTCAATTCCGGGGTGAACACTGAAGCTTTCTTT,CARSFNSGVNTEAFF
NA,TRBJ1-1,NA,TRBV6-5,TGTGCCAGCAGTTACTCGGCAGGCAGGGCTTTCTTT,CASSYSAGRAFF
NA,TRBJ2-7,NA,TRBV10-3,TGTGCCATCAGTGAGAACAGGGTAAACTACGAGCAGTACTTC,CAISENRVNYEQYF
NA,TRBJ2-4,NA,TRBV5-1,TGCGCCAGCAGCCTATCCCAGGGAGGAAACATTCAGTACTTC,CASSLSQGGNIQYF
few,TRBJ2-1,NA,TRBV9,TGTGCCAGCAGCCCCCGAGACTACTACAATGAGCAGTTCTTC,CASSPRDYYNEQFF
NA,TRBJ1-2,NA,TRBV5-4,TGTGCCAGCAGCTCTGACAGCTATGGCTACACCTTC,CASSSDSYGYTF
NA,TRBJ2-3,TRBD2,TRBV4-3,TGCGCCAGCAGCCAAGGAGCTCGGAGCGGGGGGGCCCCAGATACGCAGTATTTT,CASSQGARSGGAPDTQYF